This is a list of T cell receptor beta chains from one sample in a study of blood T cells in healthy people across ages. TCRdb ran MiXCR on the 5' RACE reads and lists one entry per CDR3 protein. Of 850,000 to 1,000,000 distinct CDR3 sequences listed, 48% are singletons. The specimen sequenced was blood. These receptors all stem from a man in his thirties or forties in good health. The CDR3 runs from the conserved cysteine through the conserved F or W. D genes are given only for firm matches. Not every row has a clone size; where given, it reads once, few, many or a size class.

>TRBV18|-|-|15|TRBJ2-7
TGTGCCAGCTCACCACCGGGGACAAACTACAATGAGCAGTACTTC
CASSPPGTNYNEQYF
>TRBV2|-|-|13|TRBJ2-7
TGTGCCTCAAAGCAGGGTACCCTCTACGAGCAGTACTTC
CASKQGTLYEQYF
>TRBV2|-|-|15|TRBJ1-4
TGTGCCAGCAGAGGAGGACGGGCAACTAATGAAAAACTGTTTTTT
CASRGGRATNEKLFF
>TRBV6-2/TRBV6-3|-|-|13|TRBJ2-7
TGTGCCAGCAGTTACCCGCTCTCGAACGAGCAGTACTTC
CASSYPLSNEQYF
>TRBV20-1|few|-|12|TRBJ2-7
TGCAGCGTTAAGGGGCTGGCCTACGAGCAGTACTTC
CSVKGLAYEQYF
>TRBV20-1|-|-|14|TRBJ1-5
TGCAGTGCTGTCCCGGGACATAACAATCAGCCCCAGCATTTT
CSAVPGHNNQPQHF
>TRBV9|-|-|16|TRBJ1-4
TGTGCCAGCGGCGTAGAGGGCTCAGCAACTAATGAAAAACTGTTTTTT
CASGVEGSATNEKLFF
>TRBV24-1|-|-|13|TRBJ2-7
TGTGCCACCAGTGATTCTGGGGACGGGGAGCAGTACTTC
CATSDSGDGEQYF
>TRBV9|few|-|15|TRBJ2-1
TGTGCCAGCAGCGAGCCCGAGACAGTACACAATGAGCAGTTCTTC
CASSEPETVHNEQFF
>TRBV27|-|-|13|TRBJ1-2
TGTGCCAGCAGGCGAACAGGTCCCTATGGCTACACCTTC
CASRRTGPYGYTF
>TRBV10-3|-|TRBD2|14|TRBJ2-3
TGTGCCATCAGTGGGACTAGCGCACCAGATACGCAGTATTTT
CAISGTSAPDTQYF
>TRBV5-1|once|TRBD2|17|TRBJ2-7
TGCGCCAGCAGCCCTGTACTAGCGGAGACCCTCTACAATGAGCAGTACTTC
CASSPVLAETLYNEQYF
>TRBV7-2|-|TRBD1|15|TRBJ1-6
TGTGCCAGCAGCACCGACAGGGCTTATAATTCACCCCTCCACTTT
CASSTDRAYNSPLHF
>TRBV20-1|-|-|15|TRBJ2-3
TGCAGTGCTAGAGATTCCCGGGAAGGGGCAGATACGCAGTATTTT
CSARDSREGADTQYF
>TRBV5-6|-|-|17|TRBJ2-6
TGTGCCAGCAGCGTTGGCGTGTCCCTTAGTGGGGCCAACGTCCTGACTTTC
CASSVGVSLSGANVLTF
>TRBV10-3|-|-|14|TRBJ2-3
TGTGCCACCGGATCGGGGGAGGTTACAGATACGCAGTATTTT
CATGSGEVTDTQYF
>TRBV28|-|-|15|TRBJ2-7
TGTGCCAGCACCCGCCGGGGGACAAGCTCCTACGAGCAGTACTTC
CASTRRGTSSYEQYF
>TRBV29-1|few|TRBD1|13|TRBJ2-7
TGCAACGTCGGGACAGGGACCGCCTACGAGCAGTACTTC
CNVGTGTAYEQYF
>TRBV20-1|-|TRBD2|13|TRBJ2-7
TGCAGTGCCCTGGGAGGGAGAGACTACGAGCAGTACTTC
CSALGGRDYEQYF
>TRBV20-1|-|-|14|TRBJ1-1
TGCAGTGCTAAAGAGAATCGAATGAACACTGAAGCTTTCTTT
CSAKENRMNTEAFF
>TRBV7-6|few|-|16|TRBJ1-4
TGTGCCAGCAGCCTCCCTCGGGGGGTAGGTGATGAAAAACTGTTTTTT
CASSLPRGVGDEKLFF
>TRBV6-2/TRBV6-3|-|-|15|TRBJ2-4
TGTGCCAGCAGTTATAGCCCAGGGGAGATAGGAGAGCAGTACTTC
CASSYSPGEIGEQYF
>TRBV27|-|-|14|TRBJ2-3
TGTGCCAGCAGTCCACGGGCCAGCACAGATACGCAGTATTTT
CASSPRASTDTQYF
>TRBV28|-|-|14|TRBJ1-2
TGTGCCAGCAGTTTAGGAAAAATTCAGTGGGGCTACACCTTC
CASSLGKIQWGYTF
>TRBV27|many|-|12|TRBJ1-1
TGTGCCAGTCGAACGGGGGGCACTGAAGCTTTCTTT
CASRTGGTEAFF
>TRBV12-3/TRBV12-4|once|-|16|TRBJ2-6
TGTGCCAGCAGTTTAGAAGCCTCAACTGGGGCCAACGTCCTGACTTTC
CASSLEASTGANVLTF
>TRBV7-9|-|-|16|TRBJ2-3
TGTGCCAGCAGCTTAGATGGCGGCGCGAGTGTAGATACGCAGTATTTT
CASSLDGGASVDTQYF
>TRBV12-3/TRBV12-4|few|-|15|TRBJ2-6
TGTGCCAGCAGTCCTAGGGTCTCCGGGGCCAACGTCCTGACTTTC
CASSPRVSGANVLTF
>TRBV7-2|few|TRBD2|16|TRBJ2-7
TGTGCCAGCAGCTTCGACGGCGGGGGTACCCCCTACGAGCAGTACTTC
CASSFDGGGTPYEQYF
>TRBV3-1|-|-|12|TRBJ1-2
TGTGCCAGCAGCCAAGGGGACCTGGGCTACACCTTC
CASSQGDLGYTF
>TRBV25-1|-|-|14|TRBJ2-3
TGTGCCAGCAGTGATAGGGCTTTCCCAGATACGCAGTATTTT
CASSDRAFPDTQYF
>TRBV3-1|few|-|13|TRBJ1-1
TGTGCCAGCAGCCGCGGTCTAGGGACTGAAGCTTTCTTT
CASSRGLGTEAFF
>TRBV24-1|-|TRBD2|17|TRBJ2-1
TGTGCCACCAGTGACCCCCGCGGGGGGGCCTACCACAATGAGCAGTTCTTC
CATSDPRGGAYHNEQFF
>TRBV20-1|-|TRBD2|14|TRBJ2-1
TGCAGTGCTTCGACTAGCGGGGGGGCCGATGAGCAGTTCTTC
CSASTSGGADEQFF
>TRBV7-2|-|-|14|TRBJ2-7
TGTGCCAGCAGCCCAACGAGGACAGCCTGCGAGCAGTACTTC
CASSPTRTACEQYF
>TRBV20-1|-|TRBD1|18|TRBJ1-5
TGCAGTGCTAGAGCCTTTGGACAGGGGATGGGGAGCAATCAGCCCCAGCATTTT
CSARAFGQGMGSNQPQHF
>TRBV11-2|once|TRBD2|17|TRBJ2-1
TGTGCCAGCAGCTTAGCCCCCGCTAGCGGGAAATACAATGAGCAGTTCTTC
CASSLAPASGKYNEQFF